This T cell receptor beta chain is drawn from a study of cytomegalovirus exposure and HLA in healthy donors. Regarding the study as a whole: Further analysis, carried out later, found HLA-associated TCR beta chains more clonally expanded than equally common other chains. Highly shared variants forming one cluster were likely a sequencing artifact. The study labeled more than 150 TCR beta chains cytomegalovirus-associated. Across all donors, roughly uniform sequencing depth was an assumption of the presence/absence analyses.

In this sample, this clone turned up a few times. Its target is unknown. This CDR3 spans 16 amino acids. V lost 2 bases, J lost 0 bases, and 6 bases stayed unmatched. Per the germline V gene, CDR1 is SQVTM and CDR2 is ANQGSEA. The PCR made use of 60 Vbeta and 13 Jbeta primers. The data were produced by immunoSEQ multiplex PCR, yet TCRdb's version contains in-frame clones alone and is incomplete. The data show 150,000 to 200,000 clones, around 84% seen once. Sequenced input: PBMCs. The chain joins TRBV29-1 to TRBJ1-2, with 10 positions matching TRBD1. This receptor was obtained from a woman between 40 and 50 years old in good health and CMV-seronegative. The CDR3 loop reads CSVERTGGNPNYGYTF. The DNA of the CDR3 is TGCAGCGTTGAACGGACAGGGGGAAACCCTAACTATGGCTACACCTTC.